What follows are 3 T cell receptor beta chains derived from one specimen sequenced in a study of T cells in localized non-small cell lung cancer. The method was immunoSEQ multiplex PCR; TCRdb's version includes in-frame clones alone and lacks a portion of them. The table records 25,000 to 30,000 clones, around 90% of them present only once. Sequenced material: peripheral blood, taken before any cancer treatment. The origin of the receptors is a female donor of 60 years or more with stage III squamous cell lung carcinoma.

The gene calls are TRBV5-5 and TRBJ2-2; 8 bases agree with TRBD2. This CDR3 is built from 16 residues. The germline CDR1 and CDR2 sequences are SGHKS and YYEKEE (reference sequence). Unmatched junction bases numbered 4, after V lost 3 bases and J lost 0 bases. Here the CDR3 DNA reads TGTGCCAGCAGCTCGTTGACTAGCGCGAACACCGGGGAGCTGTTTTTT. It is translated as CASSSLTSANTGELFF.

The V gene is TRBV4-3, the J gene TRBJ2-7; D gene uncertain. CDR1 is LGHNA and CDR2 is YSLEER in the germline V gene. This CDR3 contains 13 residues. With 1 base removed from V and 3 bases from J, the gap between germline ends came to 7 bases. CDR3 sequence: CASSQGFFYEQYF. The CDR3 nucleotides are TGCGCCAGCAGCCAAGGTTTTTTCTACGAGCAGTACTTC.

The V gene is TRBV2, the J gene TRBJ1-1; TRBD1 matches 8 bases. V shed 6 bases and J 1 base; nucleotides not matched to a gene: 4. The CDR3 runs 14 residues. The germline V gene has CDR1 SNHLY and CDR2 FYNNEI. The CDR3 DNA reads as TGTGCCAGCAGCGTCGACAGGGGGAACACTGAAGCTTTCTTT. Encoded protein: CASSVDRGNTEAFF. Filled out from reference TRBV2 and TRBJ1-1, the complete variable domain reads EPEVTQTPSHQVTQMGQEVILRCVPISNHLYFYWYRQILGQKVEFLVSFYNNEISEKSEIFDDQFSVERPDGSNFTLKIRSTKLEDSAMYFCASSVDRGNTEAFFGQGTRLTVV.